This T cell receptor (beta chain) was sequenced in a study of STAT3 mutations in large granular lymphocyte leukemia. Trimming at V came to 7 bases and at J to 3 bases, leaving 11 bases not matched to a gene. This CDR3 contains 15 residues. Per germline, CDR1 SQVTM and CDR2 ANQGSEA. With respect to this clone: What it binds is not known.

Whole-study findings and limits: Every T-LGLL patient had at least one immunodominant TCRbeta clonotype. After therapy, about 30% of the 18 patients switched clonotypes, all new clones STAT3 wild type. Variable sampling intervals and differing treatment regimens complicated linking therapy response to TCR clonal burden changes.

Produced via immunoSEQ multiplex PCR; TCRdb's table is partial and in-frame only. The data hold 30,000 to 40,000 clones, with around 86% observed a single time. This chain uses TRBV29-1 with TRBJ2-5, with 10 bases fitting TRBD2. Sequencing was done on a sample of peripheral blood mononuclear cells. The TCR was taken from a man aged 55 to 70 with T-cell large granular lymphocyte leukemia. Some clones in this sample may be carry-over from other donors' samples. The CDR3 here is CSGADTSGVKETQYF. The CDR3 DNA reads TGCAGCGGTGCTGACACTAGCGGGGTGAAAGAGACCCAGTACTTC.